This T cell receptor beta chain was identified in a study of OX40 agonist ivuxolimab in advanced cancers. The CDR3 consists of 14 residues. Trimming pared 0 bases from V and 0 bases from J, leaving 6 bases between. CDR1 SGHRS and CDR2 YFSETQ come from the germline V gene. Using immunoSEQ multiplex PCR, the repertoire was profiled, and TCRdb retains in-frame clones only, with some absent. The repertoire holds 60,000 to 75,000 clones, with just over 85% as singletons. This chain uses TRBV5-1 with TRBJ1-1; D remains unclear. This clonotype originated in an adult with an advanced solid tumor such as melanoma, head and neck, liver or kidney cancer. The sample here was CD4+ or CD8+ T cells sorted from blood, taken in a trial of the OX40 agonist ivuxolimab. CDR3 nucleotides: TGCGCCAGCAGCTTGGGGACGGTGAACACTGAAGCTTTCTTT. Residues: CASSLGTVNTEAFF.